These 21 T cell receptor beta chains came from one sample sequenced in a study of vaccination effects on CD4 cells after COVID-19. In the ViraFEST assay, antigen-specific CD4+ clonotypes were identified by expansion after peptide-pool stimulation. Scientists isolated CD4+ T cells after a roughly 9-day culture period ended. A PCR test confirmed that the person had SARS-CoV-2 infection between March and December 2020. These receptors have no known antigen. TCRdb's copy holds only in-frame clones and misses some; the assay was immunoSEQ multiplex PCR. The sample yields around 50,000 clones, around 80% seen once. Sequenced here: CD4+ T cells from PBMCs cultured with HIV peptides, sampled before COVID-19 vaccination. Described subset: HIV-1 Nef peptide pool negative control/reference culture. The receptors here all came from a human donor who had a prior SARS-CoV-2 infection.

The chain carries TRBV2 and TRBJ1-3, with TRBD1 as a possible D gene (5 bases). The V end was cut by 3 bases, the J end by 4 bases, with 10 bases between. Germline V gene sequence: CDR1 SNHLY, CDR2 FYNNEI. The CDR3 runs to 14 residues. The CDR3 DNA reads as TGTGCCAGCAGTGATCGGCAGGGAGGAAACACCATATATTTT. It is translated as CASSDRQGGNTIYF.

This chain connects TRBV10-3 to TRBJ1-5; a possible D gene is TRBD1 (5 bases). The CDR3 is 16 amino acids. V gave up 0 bases and J gave up 6 bases, with 15 bases separating them. Germline V gives CDR1 ENHRY, CDR2 SYGVKD. CDR3 amino acids: CAISESLDRGRQPQHF. DNA for the CDR3: TGTGCCATCAGTGAGTCCCTCGATAGGGGCCGTCAGCCCCAGCATTTT.

The chain employs TRBV28 and TRBJ2-1; TRBD1 aligns across 9 bases. This CDR3 contains 16 residues. The germline V gene encodes CDR1 MDHEN and CDR2 SYDVKM. V dropped 0 bases and J dropped 7; count of bases not matched to a gene: 7. The CDR3 here is CASSLWGQGQLNEQFF. Written as DNA, the CDR3 is TGTGCCAGCAGTTTATGGGGACAGGGACAGCTTAATGAGCAGTTCTTC.

The chain recombines TRBV18 with TRBJ1-1, with no clear D. With 1 base removed from V and 3 bases from J, the gap between germline ends came to 15 bases. This CDR3 has 16 residues. Germline V gives CDR1 KGHSH, CDR2 LQKENI. The CDR3 DNA reads as TGTGCCAGCTCACCACTGTCCGGGTATGGGGACACTGAAGCTTTCTTT. Translating gives CASSPLSGYGDTEAFF.

This chain links TRBV6-2 or TRBV6-3 with TRBJ2-2; D unclear. Germline CDR1 MNHEY, CDR2 SVGEGT. V was cut by 0 bases and J by 6 bases, with 5 bases left in between. CDR3 length: 13 residues. The CDR3 DNA follows: TGTGCCAGCAGTTACTCTCAGGCCGGGGAGCTGTTTTTT. Translated, it gives CASSYSQAGELFF.

This clone appeared a single time. This chain uses TRBV9 with TRBJ2-5; no definite D call. The CDR3 has 12 amino acids. V was trimmed by 0 bases and J by 4 bases, leaving 4 bases between them. CDR1 SGDLS and CDR2 YYNGEE come from the germline V gene. In DNA, the CDR3 is TGTGCCAGCAGCGTAGTCCCAGAGACCCAGTACTTC. It yields the protein CASSVVPETQYF.

The chain uses TRBV6-6 and TRBJ1-4, with unresolved D. Germline CDR1 reads MNHNY; CDR2 reads SVGAGI (reference sequence). V was shortened by 6 bases and J by 0 bases, with 11 bases between the two germline ends. This CDR3 contains 15 residues. CDR3 DNA sequence: TGTGCCAGCAGAAATAGCAGGACAACTAATGAAAAACTGTTTTTT. Translation: CASRNSRTTNEKLFF.

This clone was seen a few times. The chain is built from TRBV6-2 or TRBV6-3 and TRBJ2-1; 12 nucleotides agree with TRBD2. This CDR3 has 18 amino acids. Germline V lookup: CDR1 MNHEY, CDR2 SVGEGT. Trimming cost V 2 bases and J 4 bases; bases outside gene matches: 9. In nucleotides, the CDR3 is TGTGCCAGCAGTTACAGTTTGAAGACTAGCGGGAGTTACAATGAGCAGTTCTTC. Translated: CASSYSLKTSGSYNEQFF.

This chain uses TRBV5-1 with TRBJ1-2; no reliable D call. The CDR3 has 13 amino acids. In germline, CDR1 is SGHRS, CDR2 YFSETQ. With 0 bases removed from V and 5 bases from J, the gap between germline ends came to 8 bases. CDR3 sequence reads: CASSLDTIYGYTF. The CDR3 nucleotides are TGCGCCAGCAGCTTGGACACTATATATGGCTACACCTTC.

The gene calls are TRBV7-2 and TRBJ1-6; D may be TRBD1 (5 bases). The CDR3 length is 13 residues. The V gene lost 5 bases and the J gene lost 9 bases, with 11 bases spanning the gap. Germline V lookup: CDR1 SGHTA, CDR2 FQGNSA. CDR3 residues: CASSKEQVSPLHF. CDR3 sequence (DNA): TGTGCCAGCAGCAAAGAACAGGTTTCACCCCTCCACTTT.

V is TRBV30 and J is TRBJ2-5, with D tentatively TRBD1 or TRBD2 (6 bases each). The ends were cut back, 2 bases at V and 2 bases at J, with 9 bases in the middle. The germline V gene encodes CDR1 GTSNPN and CDR2 SVGIG (reference sequence). The CDR3 sequence is 13 residues long. CDR3: CAWSRGLQETQYF. The CDR3 bases are TGTGCCTGGAGTCGGGGGCTTCAAGAGACCCAGTACTTC.

The chain uses TRBV29-1 and TRBJ2-5, with 9 bases aligning to TRBD1. CDR3 length equals 13 residues. The germline V gene encodes CDR1 SQVTM and CDR2 ANQGSEA. V was pared by 7 bases and J by 4 bases, with 7 bases of the junction left unmatched. The CDR3 DNA sequence: TGCAGCGCCAAAGACAGGGGGAGAGAGACCCAGTACTTC. It codes for CSAKDRGRETQYF.

This clone is a singleton in its sample. The V and J genes are TRBV29-1 and TRBJ2-1, with 8 bases aligning to TRBD2. The CDR3 spans 16 residues. With 4 bases clipped from V and 10 bases from J, the junction kept 18 bases outside the gene matches. Germline assignment: CDR1 SQVTM and CDR2 ANQGSEA. In DNA form, the CDR3 reads TGCAGCGTTGGGGGGTCTACTAGCGGCCGAATAGGGGAGCAGTTCTTC. It translates to CSVGGSTSGRIGEQFF.

The chain uses TRBV2 and TRBJ2-5; possible D gene TRBD2, 5 bases. Trimming cost V 6 bases and J 5 bases, with 16 bases left between them. CDR1 and CDR2 (germline): SNHLY, FYNNEI. The CDR3 loop spans 14 amino acids. The CDR3 nucleotides are TGTGCCAGCAGACCAACACGGGCGGGTGAGACCCAGTACTTC. Translating it yields CASRPTRAGETQYF.

This CDR3 is CATSDGKTGATEAFF. CDR3 nucleotides: TGTGCCACCAGTGATGGGAAAACAGGGGCCACTGAAGCTTTCTTT. This rearrangement joins TRBV24-1 to TRBJ1-1; TRBD1 matches at 7 bases. The germline V gene has CDR1 KGHDR and CDR2 SFDVKD. The CDR3 covers 15 residues. V shed 3 bases, J shed 4 bases, and the junction held 7 bases outside the gene matches.

The rearrangement uses TRBV12-3 or TRBV12-4 and TRBJ2-1, with D maybe TRBD2 (6 bases). Trimming shortened V by 7 bases and J by 7 bases, and 8 bases separated the two germline ends. This CDR3 has 11 residues. The CDR3 loop reads CASNGGNEQFF. The CDR3 nucleotides read TGTGCCAGCAACGGGGGTAATGAGCAGTTCTTC.

The chain recombines TRBV5-1 with TRBJ1-6; D possibly corresponds to TRBD1 (6 bases). There are 16 residues in the CDR3. Germline V gene data show CDR1 as SGHRS and CDR2 as YFSETQ. The V end lost 0 bases, the J end lost 8 bases, and 15 bases lay between the germline ends. The CDR3 sequence is CASSLDAGEPDSPLHF. CDR3 DNA sequence: TGCGCCAGCAGCTTGGATGCAGGGGAGCCCGATTCACCCCTCCACTTT.

The chain joins TRBV11-3 to TRBJ2-3; the D is unclear. This CDR3 is built from 15 residues. Germline V gene sequence: CDR1 SGHNT, CDR2 YENEEA. V lost 1 base to trimming and J lost 1 base, with 9 bases between them. In nucleotides, the CDR3 is TGTGCCAGCAGCTTAGTCTTGCGCCGCACAGATACGCAGTATTTT. Encoded protein: CASSLVLRRTDTQYF.

The chain carries TRBV14 and TRBJ2-2, with TRBD2 matching over 10 bases. Trimming removed 6 bases from V and 6 bases from J; junction bases left unmatched: 4. Germline loops: CDR1 SGHDN, CDR2 FVKESK. This CDR3 comprises 14 residues. Here the CDR3 reads CASRLSGGAGELFF. The CDR3 nucleotides read TGTGCCAGCAGACTGAGCGGGGGGGCCGGGGAGCTGTTTTTT.

V usage is TRBV7-3 and J usage is TRBJ2-7; D perhaps matches TRBD2 (6 bases). Deletions cut 5 bases from V and 0 bases from J, with 17 bases between. This CDR3 spans 16 amino acids. Germline loops: CDR1 SGHTA, CDR2 FQGTGA. CDR3 DNA sequence: TGTGCCAGCAGCCCGTCTGGCGGCGGGAACTCCTACGAGCAGTACTTC. Protein: CASSPSGGGNSYEQYF.

This chain links TRBV15 with TRBJ2-5; 8 bases are shared with TRBD1. The J segment lost 6 bases and the V segment lost 0 bases, leaving 3 bases of the junction unmatched. The CDR3 runs 14 residues. Germline CDR1 LNHNV, CDR2 YYDKDF (reference sequence). The CDR3 DNA reads as TGTGCCACCAGCAGAGACCCCAGGGGGCAGACCCAGTACTTC. This translates into CATSRDPRGQTQYF. Filled out from reference TRBV15 and TRBJ2-5, the complete variable domain reads DAMVIQNPRYQVTQFGKPVTLSCSQTLNHNVMYWYQQKSSQAPKLLFHYYDKDFNNEADTPDNFQSRRPNTSFCFLDIRSPGLGDTAMYLCATSRDPRGQTQYFGPGTRLLVL.